This TCR beta chain was retrieved from a study of T-cell reconstitution after alpha-beta-depleted transplantation in children. General observations from the study: Alpha-beta T cells about two months after transplant reportedly derived from several hundred expanded graft clones. By one year post-transplant, T-cell counts and diversity largely arose from T cells that were newly produced. Surviving thymic progenitors and recipient T cells were the source of high TCRbeta diversity at day 60 in some patients.

About this clonotype: Its antigen is still unknown.

Germline V gene lookup returns CDR1 SGHDT and CDR2 YYEEEE. The germline V and J ends were trimmed by 4 bases and 2 bases, with 12 bases remaining between them. This CDR3 is 14 amino acids long. Molecular barcoding with unique molecular identifiers was used for the TCRbeta library. TCRdb reanalysed the PCR reads using MiXCR and keeps one entry per CDR3 protein. The table has approximately 500,000 distinct CDR3 sequences, about 10% seen once. Sample: PBMCs, taken before TCRalphabeta/CD19-depleted stem cell transplant. This chain connects TRBV5-6 to TRBJ2-5, with a possible D match to TRBD2 (6 bases). This sequence was found in a child aged 2-15 years with inherited bone marrow failure, due to receive a stem cell transplant. The CDR3 DNA follows: TGTGCCAGCAGCCTCGACGGGAGACAAGAGACCCAGTACTTC. This codes for CASSLDGRQETQYF.